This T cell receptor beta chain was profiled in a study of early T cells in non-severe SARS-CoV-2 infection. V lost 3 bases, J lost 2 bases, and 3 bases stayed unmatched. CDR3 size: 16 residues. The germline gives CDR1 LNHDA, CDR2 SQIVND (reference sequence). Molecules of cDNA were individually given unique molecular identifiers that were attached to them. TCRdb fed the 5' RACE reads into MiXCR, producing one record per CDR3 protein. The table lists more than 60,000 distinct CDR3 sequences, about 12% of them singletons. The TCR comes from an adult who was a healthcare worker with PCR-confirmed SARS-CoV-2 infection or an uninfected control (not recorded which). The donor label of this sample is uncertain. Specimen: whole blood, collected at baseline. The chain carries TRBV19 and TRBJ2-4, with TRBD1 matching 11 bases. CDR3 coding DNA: TGTGCCAGTAGTATCGGACAGGGGGCTCCCAAAAACATTCAGTACTTC. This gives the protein CASSIGQGAPKNIQYF.